These 3 T cell receptor beta chains came from one sample sequenced in a study of shared clonotypes between healthy human individuals. It was CD45RO-negative cells, positively selected for CCR7, that made up naive CD8 cells, with terminally differentiated effector memory CD45RA+ cells excluded. Libraries were prepared by immunoSEQ multiplex PCR; TCRdb keeps only in-frame clonotypes and omits some of them. The data hold about 2 million clones, with about 95% observed a single time. The source material was naive CD8+ T cells sorted from blood. These receptors originate from a man aged 18 to 29 in good health.

The V gene is TRBV5-1, the J gene TRBJ2-5; D ambiguous. This CDR3 is built from 15 residues. V was pared by 0 bases and J by 1 base, with 10 bases between. Germline-derived CDR1 and CDR2 are SGHRS and YFSETQ. CDR3 sequence: CASSLANSPQETQYF. In DNA, the CDR3 is TGCGCCAGCAGCTTGGCCAACAGTCCCCAAGAGACCCAGTACTTC.

The CDR3 spells CASSPDRFSYNSPLHF. The CDR3 DNA sequence: TGTGCCAGCAGCCCGGACAGGTTCTCCTATAATTCACCCCTCCACTTT. The chain joins TRBV28 to TRBJ1-6, with TRBD1 matching 7 bases. CDR3 length: 16 residues. V trimming: 6 bases; J trimming: 0 bases; junction bases outside the gene matches: 5. Per the germline V gene, CDR1 is MDHEN and CDR2 is SYDVKM.

The chain has TRBV5-8 and TRBJ2-7, with TRBD2 matching over 8 bases. Unmatched junction bases numbered 6, after V lost 2 bases and J lost 2 bases. CDR1 SGHTS and CDR2 YDEGEE come from the germline V gene. The CDR3 sequence is 15 residues long. CDR3 coding DNA: TGTGCCAGCAGCTTTTCTACTAGCGGACCCTACGAGCAGTACTTC. The encoded protein is CASSFSTSGPYEQYF.